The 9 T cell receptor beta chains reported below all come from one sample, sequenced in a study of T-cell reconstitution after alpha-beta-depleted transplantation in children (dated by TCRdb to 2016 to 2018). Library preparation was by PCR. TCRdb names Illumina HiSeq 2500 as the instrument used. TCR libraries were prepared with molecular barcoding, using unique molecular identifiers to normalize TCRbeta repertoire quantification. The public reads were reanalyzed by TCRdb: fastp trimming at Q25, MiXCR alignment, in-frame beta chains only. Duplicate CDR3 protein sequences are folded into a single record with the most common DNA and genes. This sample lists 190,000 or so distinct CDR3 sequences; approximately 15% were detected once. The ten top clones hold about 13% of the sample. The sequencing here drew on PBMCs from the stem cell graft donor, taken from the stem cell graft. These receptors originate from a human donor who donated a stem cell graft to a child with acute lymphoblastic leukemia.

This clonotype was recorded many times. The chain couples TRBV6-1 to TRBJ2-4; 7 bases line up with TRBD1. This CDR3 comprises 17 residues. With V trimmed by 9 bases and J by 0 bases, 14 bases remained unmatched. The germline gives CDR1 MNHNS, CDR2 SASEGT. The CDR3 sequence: CARLRNRGFLAKNIQYF. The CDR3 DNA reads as TGTGCCAGGCTCCGAAACAGGGGATTTTTAGCCAAAAACATTCAGTACTTC.

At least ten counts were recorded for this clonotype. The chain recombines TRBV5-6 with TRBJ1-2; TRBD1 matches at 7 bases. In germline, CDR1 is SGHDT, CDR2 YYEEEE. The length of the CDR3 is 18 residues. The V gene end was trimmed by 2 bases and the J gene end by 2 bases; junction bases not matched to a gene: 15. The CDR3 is CASSLWRGRGLSNYGYTF. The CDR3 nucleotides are TGTGCCAGCAGCTTATGGAGGGGGCGAGGGCTGTCGAACTATGGCTACACCTTC.

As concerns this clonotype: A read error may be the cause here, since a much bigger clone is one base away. The CDR3 nucleotides read TGCGCCGGCAGCTTGGAGCAGGAATCAGATACGCAGTATTTT. It yields the protein CAGSLEQESDTQYF. This rearrangement joins TRBV5-1 to TRBJ2-3; D is ambiguous. This CDR3 has 14 residues. The V gene's germline CDR1 is SGHRS and CDR2 YFSETQ.

CDR3 nucleotides: TGTGCCAGCAGTTACTCGAAGCCTAGCCGGCAAGAGACCCAGTACTTC. Translated, it gives CASSYSKPSRQETQYF. This chain uses TRBV6-8 with TRBJ2-5; TRBD2 is a possible D gene (5 bases). Germline CDR1 is MNHGY and CDR2 is SAAAGT. This CDR3 contains 16 residues. The germline V and J ends were trimmed by 0 bases and 2 bases, with 13 bases remaining between them.

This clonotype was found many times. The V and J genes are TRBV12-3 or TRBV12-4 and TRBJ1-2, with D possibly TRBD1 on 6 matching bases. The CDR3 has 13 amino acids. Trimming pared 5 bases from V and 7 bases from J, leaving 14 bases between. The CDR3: CASSLGGHSGYTF. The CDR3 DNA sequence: TGTGCCAGCAGTCTTGGGGGACATTCTGGCTACACCTTC.

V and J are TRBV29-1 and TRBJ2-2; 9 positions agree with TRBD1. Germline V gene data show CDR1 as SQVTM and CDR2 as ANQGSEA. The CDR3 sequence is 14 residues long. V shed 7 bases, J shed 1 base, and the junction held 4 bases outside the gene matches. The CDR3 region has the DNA TGCAGCGGGAAGGGACAGGGGAACACCGGGGAGCTGTTTTTT. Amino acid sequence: CSGKGQGNTGELFF.

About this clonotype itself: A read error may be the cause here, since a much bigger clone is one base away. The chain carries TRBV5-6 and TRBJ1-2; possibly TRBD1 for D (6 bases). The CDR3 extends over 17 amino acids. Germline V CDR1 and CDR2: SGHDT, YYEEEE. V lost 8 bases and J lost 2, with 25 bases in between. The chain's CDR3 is CARSPGGGRETNYGYTF. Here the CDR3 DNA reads TGTGCCAGGAGCCCCGGCGGGGGGCGGGAGACGAACTATGGCTACACCTTC.

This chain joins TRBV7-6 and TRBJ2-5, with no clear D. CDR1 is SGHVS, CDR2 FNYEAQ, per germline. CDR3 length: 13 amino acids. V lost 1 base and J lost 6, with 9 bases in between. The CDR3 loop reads CASSLGPEKTQYF. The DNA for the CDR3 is TGTGCCAGCAGCTTAGGCCCGGAAAAGACCCAGTACTTC.

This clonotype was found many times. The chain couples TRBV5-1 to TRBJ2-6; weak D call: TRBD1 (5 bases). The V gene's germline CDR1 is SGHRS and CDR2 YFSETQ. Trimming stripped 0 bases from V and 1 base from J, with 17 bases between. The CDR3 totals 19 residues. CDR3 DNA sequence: TGCGCCAGCAGCTTGGCCCCTTTCAGGGCAGAGTCTGGGGCCAACGTCCTGACTTTC. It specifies CASSLAPFRAESGANVLTF.